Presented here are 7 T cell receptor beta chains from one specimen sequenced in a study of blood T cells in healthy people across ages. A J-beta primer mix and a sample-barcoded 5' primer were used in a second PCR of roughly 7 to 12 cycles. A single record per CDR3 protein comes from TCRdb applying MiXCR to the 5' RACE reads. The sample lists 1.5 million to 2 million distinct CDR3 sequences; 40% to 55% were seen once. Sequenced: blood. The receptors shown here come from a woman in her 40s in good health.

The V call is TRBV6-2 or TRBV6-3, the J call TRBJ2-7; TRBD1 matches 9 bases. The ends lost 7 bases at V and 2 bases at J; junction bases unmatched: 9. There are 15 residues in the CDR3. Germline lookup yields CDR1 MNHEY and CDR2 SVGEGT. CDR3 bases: TGTGCCAGCACACGCTGGACAGGGGTCACCTACGAGCAGTACTTC. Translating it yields CASTRWTGVTYEQYF.

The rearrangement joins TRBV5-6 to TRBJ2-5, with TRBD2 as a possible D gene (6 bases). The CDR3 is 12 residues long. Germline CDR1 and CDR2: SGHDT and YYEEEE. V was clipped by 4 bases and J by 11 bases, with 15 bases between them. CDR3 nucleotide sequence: TGTGCCAGCAGCGCGGGGACCCACGGGCAGTACTTC. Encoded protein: CASSAGTHGQYF.

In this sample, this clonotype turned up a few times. This CDR3 reads CSARTGQGAGEQYF. In DNA, the CDR3 is TGCAGCGCCCGAACGGGACAGGGGGCCGGCGAGCAGTACTTC. This chain joins TRBV29-1 and TRBJ2-7; 12 bases are shared with TRBD1. Per the germline V gene, CDR1 is SQVTM and CDR2 is ANQGSEA. The CDR3 totals 14 residues. V shed 7 bases and J 6 bases; nucleotides not matched to a gene: 10.

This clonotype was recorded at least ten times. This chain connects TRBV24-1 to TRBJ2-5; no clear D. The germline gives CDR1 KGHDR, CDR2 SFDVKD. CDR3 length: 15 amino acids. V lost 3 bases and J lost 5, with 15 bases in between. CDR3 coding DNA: TGTGCCACCAGTGATCCAACAAGGGTTTCGGAGACCCAGTACTTC. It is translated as CATSDPTRVSETQYF.

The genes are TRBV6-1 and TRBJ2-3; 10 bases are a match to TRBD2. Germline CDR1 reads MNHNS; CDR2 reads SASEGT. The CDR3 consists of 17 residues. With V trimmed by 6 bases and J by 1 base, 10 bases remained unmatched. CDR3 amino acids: CASSPRSLAGGTDTQYF. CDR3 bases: TGTGCCAGCAGCCCGCGGTCCCTAGCGGGGGGCACAGATACGCAGTATTTT.

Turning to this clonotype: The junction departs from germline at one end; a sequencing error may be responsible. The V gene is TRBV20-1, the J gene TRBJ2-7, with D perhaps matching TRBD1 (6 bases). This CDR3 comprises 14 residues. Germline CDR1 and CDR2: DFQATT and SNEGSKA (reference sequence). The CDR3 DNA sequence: TGCGGTGCTCCCAGAGGGGGAAGCTACAACGAGCAGTACTTC. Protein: CGAPRGGSYNEQYF.

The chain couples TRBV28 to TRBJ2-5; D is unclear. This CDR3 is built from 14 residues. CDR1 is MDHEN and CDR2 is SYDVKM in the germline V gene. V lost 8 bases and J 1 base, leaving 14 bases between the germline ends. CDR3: CASEPTGLQETQYF. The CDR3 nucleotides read TGTGCCAGCGAACCAACCGGGCTCCAAGAGACCCAGTACTTC.